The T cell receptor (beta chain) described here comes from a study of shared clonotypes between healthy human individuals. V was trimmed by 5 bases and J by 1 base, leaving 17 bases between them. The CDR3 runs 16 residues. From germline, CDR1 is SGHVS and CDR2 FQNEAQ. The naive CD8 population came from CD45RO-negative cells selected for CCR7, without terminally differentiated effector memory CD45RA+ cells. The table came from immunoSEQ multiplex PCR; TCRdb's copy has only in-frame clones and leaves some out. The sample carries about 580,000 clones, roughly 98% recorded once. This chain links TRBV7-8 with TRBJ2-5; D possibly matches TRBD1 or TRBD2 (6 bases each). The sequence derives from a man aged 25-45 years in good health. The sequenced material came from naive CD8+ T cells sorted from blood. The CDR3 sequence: CASSPRGSGGQETQYF. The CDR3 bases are TGTGCCAGCAGCCCCAGGGGTTCCGGGGGCCAAGAGACCCAGTACTTC.